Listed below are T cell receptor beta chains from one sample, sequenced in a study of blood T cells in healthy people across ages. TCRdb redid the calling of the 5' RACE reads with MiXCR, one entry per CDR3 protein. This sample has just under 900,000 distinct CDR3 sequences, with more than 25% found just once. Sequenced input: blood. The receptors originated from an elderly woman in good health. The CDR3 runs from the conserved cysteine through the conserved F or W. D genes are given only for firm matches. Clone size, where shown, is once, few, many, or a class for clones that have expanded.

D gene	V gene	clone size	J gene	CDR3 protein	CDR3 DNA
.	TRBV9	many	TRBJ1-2	CASSVSNYGYTF	TGTGCCAGCAGTGTGAGTAACTATGGCTACACCTTC
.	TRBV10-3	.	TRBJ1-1	CAISIGQGIPNTEAFF	TGTGCCATCAGTATTGGCCAGGGGATACCGAACACTGAAGCTTTCTTT
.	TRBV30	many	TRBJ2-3	CAWSVTLDTQYF	TGTGCCTGGAGTGTGACACTAGATACGCAGTATTTT
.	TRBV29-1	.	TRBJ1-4	CSVRRHSNEKLFF	TGCAGCGTTCGGCGCCATTCTAATGAAAAACTGTTTTTT
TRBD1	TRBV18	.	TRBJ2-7	CASSQGAYEQYF	TGTGCCAGCTCACAGGGGGCTTACGAGCAGTACTTC
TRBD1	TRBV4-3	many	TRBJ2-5	CASSGRDSRQETQYF	TGCGCCAGCAGCGGCCGGGACAGCCGCCAAGAGACCCAGTACTTC
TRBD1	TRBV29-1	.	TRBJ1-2	CSVAGTGGVYGYTF	TGCAGCGTCGCGGGGACAGGGGGCGTCTATGGCTACACCTTC
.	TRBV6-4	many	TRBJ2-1	CASSRGDNEQFF	TGTGCCAGCAGCAGGGGAGACAATGAGCAGTTCTTC
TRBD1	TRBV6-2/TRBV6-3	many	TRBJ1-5	CASSYTGTGLNQPQHF	TGTGCCAGCAGTTACACCGGGACAGGGCTCAATCAGCCCCAGCATTTT
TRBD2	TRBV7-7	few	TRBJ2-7	CASSPSGGFYNEQYF	TGTGCCAGCAGCCCTAGCGGGGGGTTTTACAATGAGCAGTACTTC
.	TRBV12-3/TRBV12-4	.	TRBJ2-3	CASSSGFAGDTQYF	TGTGCCAGCAGCTCGGGGTTTGCCGGAGATACGCAGTATTTT
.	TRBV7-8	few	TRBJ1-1	CASSMGHHQNTEAFF	TGTGCCAGCAGCATGGGACACCACCAAAACACTGAAGCTTTCTTT
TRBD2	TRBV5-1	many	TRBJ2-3	CASSRIIAGSTDTQYF	TGCGCCAGCAGCCGAATTATAGCGGGGAGCACAGATACGCAGTATTTT
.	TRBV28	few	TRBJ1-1	CASRDYTEAFF	TGTGCCAGCAGGGATTACACTGAAGCTTTCTTT
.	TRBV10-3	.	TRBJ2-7	CAISESIVKSRTAGWFEQYF	TGTGCCATCAGTGAGTCGATCGTTAAGAGTAGGACCGCCGGGTGGTTCGAGCAGTACTTC
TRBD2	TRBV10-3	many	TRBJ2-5	CAISERGGQETQYF	TGTGCCATCAGTGAACGCGGGGGTCAAGAGACCCAGTACTTC
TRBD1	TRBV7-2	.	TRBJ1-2	CASSRTGTGVGYTF	TGTGCCAGCAGCCGTACCGGGACAGGGGTTGGCTACACCTTC
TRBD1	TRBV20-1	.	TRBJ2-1	CSASRSRGSYNEQFF	TGCAGTGCTAGCAGGAGCAGGGGGTCCTACAATGAGCAGTTCTTC
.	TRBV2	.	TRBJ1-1	CASSVQGGTEAFF	TGTGCCAGCAGTGTCCAGGGCGGCACTGAAGCTTTCTTT
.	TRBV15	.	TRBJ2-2	CATSGFRGTNGELFF	TGTGCCACCAGCGGCTTCCGGGGGACGAACGGGGAGCTGTTTTTT
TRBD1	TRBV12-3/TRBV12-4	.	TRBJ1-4	CASSSKDRGSEKLFF	TGTGCCAGCAGTTCAAAGGACAGGGGCAGTGAAAAACTGTTTTTT
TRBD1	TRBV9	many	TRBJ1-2	CASSVSTGRGGYTF	TGTGCCAGCAGCGTATCGACAGGGAGGGGTGGCTACACCTTC
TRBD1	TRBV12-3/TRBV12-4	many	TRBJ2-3	CASSKSGTGAGYTDTQYF	TGTGCCAGCAGTAAATCCGGGACAGGGGCCGGATACACAGATACGCAGTATTTT
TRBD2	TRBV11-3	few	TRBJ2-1	CASSLGGKTPEQFF	TGTGCCAGCAGCTTGGGGGGGAAGACCCCGGAGCAGTTCTTC
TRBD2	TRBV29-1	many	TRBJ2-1	CSVEVGFGRGGINEQFF	TGCAGCGTTGAAGTGGGTTTCGGGCGGGGGGGCATAAATGAGCAGTTCTTC
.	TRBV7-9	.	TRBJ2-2	CASSLAVVATGELFF	TGTGCCAGCAGCTTAGCGGTCGTAGCCACCGGGGAGCTGTTTTTT
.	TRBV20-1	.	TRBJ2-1	CSARDGRGRGNEQFF	TGCAGTGCTAGAGATGGGCGGGGGCGGGGCAATGAGCAGTTCTTC
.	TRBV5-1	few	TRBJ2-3	CASSPRDGASTDTQYF	TGCGCCAGCAGCCCCCGGGACGGTGCTAGCACAGATACGCAGTATTTT